Listed below are T cell receptor beta chains from one sample, sequenced in a study. TCRdb processed the 5' RACE reads anew with MiXCR; each CDR3 protein has one entry. This repertoire shows about 54,000 distinct CDR3 sequences, 17% found once; its top ten account for 2% to 2.5%. Sequencing was carried out using naive CD4+ T cells sorted from blood. These receptors all come from a female donor with breast cancer. CDR3s include the opening cysteine and the closing phenylalanine or tryptophan. The order of the fields is V gene, clone size, J gene, D gene, CDR3 DNA, CDR3 protein. A D gene is named only where the DNA matches it firmly. Clone size is given for some rows only: seen once, a few or many times, or a class if the clone is expanded.

V: TRBV5-1; size: many; J: TRBJ1-2; D: NA; DNA: TGCGCCAGCAGCTCCGGAGGCAGCACTAACTATGGCTACACCTTC; CDR3: CASSSGGSTNYGYTF
V: TRBV7-8; size: many; J: TRBJ1-1; D: NA; DNA: TGTGCCAGCAGCTTAGCGCAGGATCTTGAAGCTTTCTTT; CDR3: CASSLAQDLEAFF
V: TRBV10-3; size: few; J: TRBJ2-7; D: NA; DNA: TGTGCCATCAGTGAGTGGGCTTACGAGCAGTACTTC; CDR3: CAISEWAYEQYF
V: TRBV5-5; size: NA; J: TRBJ1-2; D: NA; DNA: TGTGCCAGCAGCTTATCATTAAGTCGGCAGGGAAACGACTATGGCTACACCTTC; CDR3: CASSLSLSRQGNDYGYTF
V: TRBV20-1; size: NA; J: TRBJ2-3; D: TRBD2; DNA: TGCAGGGCTAGACTAGCGGGAGATATGACAGATACGCAGTATTTT; CDR3: CRARLAGDMTDTQYF
V: TRBV20-1; size: NA; J: TRBJ1-2; D: NA; DNA: TGCAGTGCTAGGAGGGAGAACTATGGCTACACCTTC; CDR3: CSARRENYGYTF
V: TRBV7-2; size: many; J: TRBJ1-1; D: NA; DNA: TGTGCCAGCAGCTTAGCGATGAGCACTGAAGCTTTCTTT; CDR3: CASSLAMSTEAFF
V: TRBV28; size: few; J: TRBJ2-3; D: TRBD1; DNA: TGTGCCAGCAGGGGGACAATCGGACAGGGGCGAAGCACAGATACGCAGTATTTT; CDR3: CASRGTIGQGRSTDTQYF
V: TRBV5-1; size: medium-sized; J: TRBJ1-2; D: TRBD1; DNA: TGCGCCAGCAGCCCGGACGGGACAGAATATGGCTACACCTTC; CDR3: CASSPDGTEYGYTF
V: TRBV7-9; size: few; J: TRBJ1-1; D: TRBD1; DNA: TGTGCCAGCAGCTTCGGGGTGGGACAGCCGAACACTGAAGCTTTCTTT; CDR3: CASSFGVGQPNTEAFF
V: TRBV24-1; size: many; J: TRBJ1-5; D: NA; DNA: TGTGCCACCAGTGCTTCGAATCAGCCCCAGCATTTT; CDR3: CATSASNQPQHF
V: TRBV4-2; size: few; J: TRBJ1-2; D: NA; DNA: TGTGCCAGCAGCCAAGAGGGTCAGGGCTATGGCTACACCTTC; CDR3: CASSQEGQGYGYTF
V: TRBV7-2; size: NA; J: TRBJ2-4; D: NA; DNA: TGTGCCAGCAGCTTAGGGGGGAACATTCAGTACTTC; CDR3: CASSLGGNIQYF
V: TRBV30; size: NA; J: TRBJ2-2; D: TRBD2; DNA: TGTGCCTGGAGTGTAACGGGAGGGCCTATGGGCGGGGAGCTGTTTTTT; CDR3: CAWSVTGGPMGGELFF
V: TRBV20-1; size: NA; J: TRBJ1-1; D: TRBD1; DNA: TGCAGTGCTAGACTGGCAGGGGGAAACACTGAAGCTTTCTTT; CDR3: CSARLAGGNTEAFF
V: TRBV3-1; size: NA; J: TRBJ2-3; D: NA; DNA: TGTGCCAGCAGCCAAGGGAGTAGAACACCAACATATTTT; CDR3: CASSQGSRTPTYF
V: TRBV5-1; size: many; J: TRBJ2-1; D: NA; DNA: TGCGCCAGCAGCCCCGGGGGGCCCTCCTACAATGAGCAGTTCTTC; CDR3: CASSPGGPSYNEQFF
V: TRBV19; size: NA; J: TRBJ1-4; D: NA; DNA: TGTGCCAGTAGTAACAGCGTTGATGAAAAACTGTTTTTT; CDR3: CASSNSVDEKLFF
V: TRBV7-2; size: few; J: TRBJ2-3; D: TRBD2; DNA: TGTGCCAGCAGCTTAGGGGGAGCGGGACCAGATACGCAGTATTTT; CDR3: CASSLGGAGPDTQYF
V: TRBV4-1; size: many; J: TRBJ2-7; D: NA; DNA: TGCGCCAGCAGCCGGGGAACAGATTACGAGCAGTACTTC; CDR3: CASSRGTDYEQYF
V: TRBV29-1; size: NA; J: TRBJ2-3; D: NA; DNA: TGCAGCGTTGAAATGCCGAAGGGCACAGATACGCCGTATTTT; CDR3: CSVEMPKGTDTPYF
V: TRBV5-1; size: few; J: TRBJ2-5; D: NA; DNA: TGCGCCAGCAGCTTGGAGGGAGAGACCCAGTACTTC; CDR3: CASSLEGETQYF
V: TRBV3-1; size: NA; J: TRBJ2-5; D: NA; DNA: TGTGCCAGCAGCCAAGGGGCCCTCTCCAAAGAGACCCAGTACTTC; CDR3: CASSQGALSKETQYF
V: TRBV29-1; size: many; J: TRBJ2-7; D: NA; DNA: TGCAGCGTGGGTAGCCGCTCCTACGAGCAGTACTTC; CDR3: CSVGSRSYEQYF
V: TRBV28; size: few; J: TRBJ2-2; D: NA; DNA: TGTGCCAGCAGTTTCCCGAACACCGGGGAGCTGTTTTTT; CDR3: CASSFPNTGELFF
V: TRBV20-1; size: many; J: TRBJ2-7; D: NA; DNA: TGCAGTGCTAAACGAACGGACGAGCAGTACTTC; CDR3: CSAKRTDEQYF
V: TRBV12-3/TRBV12-4; size: few; J: TRBJ2-3; D: TRBD2; DNA: TGTGCCAGCAGTTTATTTAGCGGGGGCACAGATACGCAGTATTTT; CDR3: CASSLFSGGTDTQYF
V: TRBV7-2; size: NA; J: TRBJ1-5; D: NA; DNA: TGTGCCAGCAGCAATCAAATTTATAGCAATCAGCCCCAGCATTTT; CDR3: CASSNQIYSNQPQHF
V: TRBV27; size: few; J: TRBJ1-3; D: NA; DNA: TGTGCCAGCAGTCAGCGGTCGGGATCTGGAAACACCATATATTTT; CDR3: CASSQRSGSGNTIYF
V: TRBV24-1; size: NA; J: TRBJ1-1; D: TRBD1; DNA: TGTGCCGTCCAGGGGGCCTGGAACACTGAAGCTTTCTTT; CDR3: CAVQGAWNTEAFF